The present entry profiles one T cell receptor (beta chain) with its context. No antigen is known for it. The data stem from a study of type 1 regulatory T cells. Broader study findings: Type 1 regulatory T cells had a more restricted TCR repertoire than non-type 1 regulatory T cells.

TCRdb passed the reads through MiXCR, listing each CDR3 protein once. The sample consists of about 62,000 distinct CDR3 sequences, roughly two thirds of them appearing once. This CDR3 has 12 amino acids. V was cut by 3 bases and J by 8 bases, with 13 bases left in between. CDR1 is DFQATT and CDR2 is SNEGSKA in the germline V gene (reference sequence). What was sequenced was cultured non-Tr1 T cells, either the whole culture or a sorted T cell fraction (not recorded which). This chain links TRBV20-1 with TRBJ1-2; D ambiguous. The source is a human donor in good health. The CDR3: CSASGPEGGYTF. CDR3 DNA sequence: TGCAGTGCTAGTGGACCGGAAGGGGGCTACACCTTC.